A selection of T cell receptor beta chains follows, all from one sample in a study of T cell changes during pregnancy in multiple sclerosis. The data were produced by immunoSEQ multiplex PCR, yet TCRdb's version contains in-frame clones alone and is incomplete. The sample holds approximately 41,000 clones, about 90% seen once. This specimen consisted of CD8+ T cells from peripheral blood mononuclear cells, obtained in the first trimester of pregnancy. The receptors here all came from a female donor with multiple sclerosis, enrolled in a pregnancy study. CDR3s include the opening cysteine and the closing phenylalanine or tryptophan.

J,V,CDR3
TRBJ2-7,TRBV7-2,CAGALSGGTYEQYF
TRBJ2-1,TRBV12-5,CASELEGGHNEQFF
TRBJ1-2,TRBV4-1,CASSQGAGTGDLNPYGYTF
TRBJ2-5,TRBV6-1,CASSRRYQETQYF
TRBJ2-7,TRBV7-9,CASSPGTSYEQYF
TRBJ2-7,TRBV4-2,CASSQETSPREQYF
TRBJ2-3,TRBV4-1,CASSQVSGNTDTQYF
TRBJ2-7,TRBV6-1,CASSETGGGGAYEQYF
TRBJ2-6,TRBV2,CASIGTGDSGANVLTF
TRBJ1-1,TRBV7-9,CASNRGNTEAFF
TRBJ1-1,TRBV15,CATSGGQGFLTEAFF
TRBJ2-1,TRBV5-6,CASSLDSYNEQFF
TRBJ2-7,TRBV5-1,CASSLDGSYEQYF
TRBJ1-6,TRBV4-1,CASAQGYNSPLHF
TRBJ2-7,TRBV5-6,CASIGQRTYEQYF
TRBJ2-7,TRBV5-5,CASSWGQSYEQYF
TRBJ2-1,TRBV5-1,CASSRTGVYNEQFF
TRBJ1-5,TRBV20-1,CSAQEDGPQHF
TRBJ2-7,TRBV14,CASSQVRPGAYEQYF
TRBJ1-2,TRBV4-3,CASSQERQVSNYGYTF
TRBJ2-7,TRBV15,CATSRDLGLADSSYEQYF
TRBJ2-7,TRBV6-6,CASSVAPSSYEQYF
TRBJ1-2,TRBV9,CASTPGVGGAHYGYTF
TRBJ1-1,TRBV4-2,CASSPGTDPSRDTEAFF
TRBJ1-2,TRBV16,CASSLTEPYGYTF
TRBJ2-1,TRBV7-9,CASSLGQGRGEQFF